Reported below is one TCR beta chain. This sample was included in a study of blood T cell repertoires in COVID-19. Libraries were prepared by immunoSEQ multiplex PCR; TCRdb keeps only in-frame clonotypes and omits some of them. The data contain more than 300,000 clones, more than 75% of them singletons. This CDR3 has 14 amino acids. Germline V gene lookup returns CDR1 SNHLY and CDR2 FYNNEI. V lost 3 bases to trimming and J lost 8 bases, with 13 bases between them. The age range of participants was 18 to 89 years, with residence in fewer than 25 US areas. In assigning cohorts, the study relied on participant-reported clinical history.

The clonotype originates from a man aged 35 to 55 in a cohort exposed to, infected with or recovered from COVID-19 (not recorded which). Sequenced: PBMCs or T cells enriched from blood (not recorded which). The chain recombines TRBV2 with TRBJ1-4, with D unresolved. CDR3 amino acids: CASSEGRVGEKLFF. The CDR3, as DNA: TGTGCCAGCAGTGAGGGGAGGGTTGGCGAAAAACTGTTTTTT.